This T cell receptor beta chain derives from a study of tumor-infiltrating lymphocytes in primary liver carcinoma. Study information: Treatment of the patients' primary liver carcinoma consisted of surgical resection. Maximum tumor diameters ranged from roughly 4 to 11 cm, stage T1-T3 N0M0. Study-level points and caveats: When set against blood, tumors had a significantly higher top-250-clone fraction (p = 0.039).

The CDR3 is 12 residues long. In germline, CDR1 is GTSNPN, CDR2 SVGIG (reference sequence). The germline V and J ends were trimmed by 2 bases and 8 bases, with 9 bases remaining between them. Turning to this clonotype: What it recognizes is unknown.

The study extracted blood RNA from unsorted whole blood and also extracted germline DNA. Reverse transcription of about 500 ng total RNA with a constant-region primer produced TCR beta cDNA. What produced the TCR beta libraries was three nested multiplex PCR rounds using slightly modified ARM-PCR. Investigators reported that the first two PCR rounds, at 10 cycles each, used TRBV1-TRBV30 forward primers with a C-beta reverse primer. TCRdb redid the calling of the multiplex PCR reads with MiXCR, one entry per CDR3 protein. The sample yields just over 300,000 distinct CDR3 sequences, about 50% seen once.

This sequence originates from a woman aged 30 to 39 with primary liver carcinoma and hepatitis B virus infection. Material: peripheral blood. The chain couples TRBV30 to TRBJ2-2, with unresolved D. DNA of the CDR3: TGTGCCTGGAGTAGTTTAGGGGGGGAGCTGTTTTTT. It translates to CAWSSLGGELFF.